The 10 T cell receptor beta chains given below trace back to one sample, sequenced in a study of shared clonotypes between healthy human individuals. Profiling relied on immunoSEQ multiplex PCR, and the TCRdb table lists in-frame clones only, not all of them. The table includes over 850,000 clones, 75% to 80% detected once. Sequencing was done on a sample of memory CD4+ T cells from PBMCs. Subset meaning: CD45RA-negative fraction. These receptors were obtained from a man between 18 and 29 years old in good health. Some clones in this sample may be carry-over from other donors' samples.

The V call is TRBV2, the J call TRBJ2-1; D gene unclear. Per the germline V gene, CDR1 is SNHLY and CDR2 is FYNNEI. V gave up 4 bases and J gave up 8 bases, with 9 bases separating them. There are 12 residues in the CDR3. Written as DNA, the CDR3 is TGTGCCAGCAGTGCCACTATGGATGAGCAGTTCTTC. It codes for CASSATMDEQFF.

J is TRBJ2-5 and V is TRBV29-1; tentatively, D is TRBD2 (5 bases). The CDR3 runs to 11 residues. Trimming cost V 7 bases and J 4 bases, with 10 bases left between them. Germline V gives CDR1 SQVTM, CDR2 ANQGSEA. The CDR3 is CSGLKLETQYF. The DNA for the CDR3 is TGCAGCGGACTAAAGCTAGAGACCCAGTACTTC.

In this sample, this clone turned up a few times. Other DNA sequences from this sample encode an identical CDR3 as well. The CDR3 is CASSVGLATDTQYF. The CDR3 bases are TGTGCCAGCAGCGTGGGACTAGCAACAGATACGCAGTATTTT. The chain joins TRBV9 to TRBJ2-3, with 9 nucleotides matching TRBD2. The junction had 1 base not matched to a gene; V was cut back by 2 bases and J by 3 bases. Germline CDR1 SGDLS, CDR2 YYNGEE. The CDR3 totals 14 residues.

V is TRBV18 and J is TRBJ2-7, with 9 bases identical to TRBD2. The CDR3 is 14 amino acids. Germline values: CDR1 KGHSH, CDR2 LQKENI. V dropped 4 bases and J dropped 3; count of bases not matched to a gene: 4. The CDR3 loop reads CASSLAGAVYEQYF. Written as DNA, the CDR3 is TGTGCCAGCTCACTAGCGGGGGCTGTCTACGAGCAGTACTTC.

The chain recombines TRBV27 with TRBJ1-1, with TRBD1 identical over 9 bases. The CDR3 is made up of 14 amino acids. From germline, CDR1 is MNHEY and CDR2 SMNVEV (reference sequence). Unmatched junction bases numbered 8, after V lost 8 bases and J lost 4 bases. CDR3 residues: CASGNRGRSTEAFF. The CDR3 nucleotides are TGTGCCAGCGGGAACAGGGGGCGAAGCACTGAAGCTTTCTTT.

The V gene is TRBV6-1, the J gene TRBJ1-1, with 7 bases fitting TRBD1. Trimming cost V 1 base and J 3 bases; bases outside gene matches: 8. CDR3 length equals 16 residues. The germline V gene has CDR1 MNHNS and CDR2 SASEGT. The CDR3 DNA reads TGTGCCAGCAGTGAAGTGCGGGGGGACAGCGACACTGAAGCTTTCTTT. This gives the protein CASSEVRGDSDTEAFF.

V is TRBV19 and J is TRBJ2-1; 7 positions match TRBD2. The V and J ends lost 5 bases and 4 bases, in that order; junction bases with no gene match: 11. The CDR3 runs to 16 residues. Germline V gene data show CDR1 as LNHDA and CDR2 as SQIVND (reference sequence). This CDR3 is CASSVRLAGYYNEQFF. The CDR3, as DNA: TGTGCCAGTAGTGTCCGACTAGCCGGGTATTACAATGAGCAGTTCTTC.

Of note for this clone: The identical CDR3 is also encoded by other nucleotide sequences in the sample. This chain links TRBV4-3 with TRBJ2-1; D is undetermined. Trimming pared 1 base from V and 7 bases from J, leaving 8 bases between. Per the germline V gene, CDR1 is LGHNA and CDR2 is YSLEER. This CDR3 spans 13 amino acids. CDR3 sequence reads: CASSQVLGNEQFF. The CDR3 DNA sequence: TGCGCCAGCAGCCAAGTCTTAGGGAATGAGCAGTTCTTC.

The rearrangement uses TRBV6-6 and TRBJ1-1, with a tentative D call TRBD1 (5 bases). V lost 2 bases, J lost 4 bases, and 8 bases lay in between. The CDR3 loop spans 13 amino acids. CDR1 and CDR2 from the germline V gene are MNHNY and SVGAGI (reference sequence). The CDR3 protein is CASSYGATTEAFF. The CDR3 nucleotides are TGTGCCAGCAGTTACGGGGCCACCACTGAAGCTTTCTTT.

The chain has TRBV30 and TRBJ2-7; 7 nucleotides match TRBD1. Germline CDR1 reads GTSNPN; CDR2 reads SVGIG (reference sequence). V lost 4 bases to trimming and J lost 1 base; unmatched junction nucleotides: 10. The CDR3 is 15 amino acids. This chain's CDR3 is CAWTETGPPSYEQYF. CDR3 coding DNA: TGTGCCTGGACGGAGACAGGGCCACCTTCCTACGAGCAGTACTTC.